This T cell receptor (beta chain) is drawn from a study of T cell clones after liver transplantation. Study-level information: A pre-transplant mixed lymphocyte reaction with TCRbeta sequencing defined graft-donor-reactive clones followed in post-transplant blood. Timepoints were pre-transplant, pre-withdrawal, and after withdrawal was completed or failed. General study points: Small, mixed patient groups and varying post-transplant times limit these conclusions.

Assay used: immunoSEQ multiplex PCR; TCRdb lists only in-frame clones, some missing. The repertoire has under 150,000 clones, roughly nine tenths of them found once; the top ten carry around 0.86%. Unmatched junction bases numbered 7, after V lost 6 bases and J lost 4 bases. This CDR3 has 16 residues. Germline loops: CDR1 SNHLY, CDR2 FYNNEI. Worth noting for this clone: Its antigen is still unknown.

This receptor was taken from a human patient who received a liver transplant. The graft donor may have contributed some T cells. The material sequenced was CD4+ T cells from blood, taken 12 months after liver transplant. The chain uses TRBV2 and TRBJ2-3; 13 bases map to TRBD2. The CDR3 reads CASSGLAGVWADTQYF. In DNA form, the CDR3 reads TGTGCCAGCAGCGGACTAGCGGGAGTTTGGGCAGATACGCAGTATTTT.